One sample yielded the 32 T cell receptor beta chains listed below, sequenced in a study of technical replicates of blood from a few donors. TCRdb's copy holds only in-frame clones and misses some; the assay was immunoSEQ multiplex PCR. The table records approximately 50,000 clones, around 83% of them present only once. Specimen: PBMCs. The receptors come from a human donor in good health. Some clones in this sample may be carry-over from other donors' samples.

The chain carries TRBV6-1 and TRBJ2-7; D gene uncertain. Germline V gene lookup returns CDR1 MNHNS and CDR2 SASEGT. CDR3 length: 14 residues. The ends were cut back, 4 bases at V and 0 bases at J, with 10 bases in the middle. The CDR3 here is CASSVVRSSYEQYF. DNA of the CDR3: TGTGCCAGCAGTGTGGTTAGGAGCTCCTACGAGCAGTACTTC.

V usage is TRBV25-1 and J usage is TRBJ1-1, with 9 bases matching TRBD1. Trimming cost V 7 bases and J 1 base; bases outside gene matches: 4. In germline, CDR1 is MGHDK, CDR2 SYGVNS. The CDR3 has 14 residues. CDR3 amino acids: CASTQTGGNTEAFF. The CDR3 DNA follows: TGTGCCAGCACCCAGACAGGGGGGAACACTGAAGCTTTCTTT.

J is TRBJ1-6 and V is TRBV6-6, with TRBD1 matching over 7 bases. CDR3 length: 14 residues. Per the germline V gene, CDR1 is MNHNY and CDR2 is SVGAGI (reference sequence). V lost 5 bases and J lost 7; bases outside the gene matches: 5. CDR3 protein: CASSNRGPNSPLHF. CDR3 in DNA: TGTGCCAGCAGTAACAGGGGTCCCAATTCACCCCTCCACTTT.

The chain is built from TRBV5-6 and TRBJ2-2, with 10 positions matching TRBD1. V shed 4 bases, J shed 3 bases, and the junction held 3 bases outside the gene matches. The CDR3 runs to 15 residues. The germline V gene encodes CDR1 SGHDT and CDR2 YYEEEE. The CDR3 loop is CASSGGTGDTGELFF. DNA of the CDR3: TGTGCCAGCAGCGGAGGGACAGGGGACACCGGGGAGCTGTTTTTT. The full variable domain, its missing parts supplied by reference TRBV5-6 and TRBJ2-2, is DAGVTQSPTHLIKTRGQQVTLRCSPKSGHDTVSWYQQALGQGPQFIFQYYEEEERQRGNFPDRFSGHQFPNYSSELNVNALLLGDSALYLCASSGGTGDTGELFFGEGSRLTVL.

This clone was detected once. The sample carries other DNA sequences with the same CDR3. The rearrangement uses TRBV7-3 and TRBJ1-1, with unresolved D. Trimming removed 4 bases at V and 0 bases at J, with 6 bases between. Germline assignment: CDR1 SGHTA and CDR2 FQGTGA. The CDR3 length is 13 residues. The CDR3 is CASSSTLNTEAFF. Here the CDR3 DNA reads TGTGCCAGCAGCTCGACACTGAACACTGAAGCTTTCTTT.

The gene calls are TRBV6-5 and TRBJ2-7; D might be TRBD2 (6 bases). Germline CDR1 MNHEY, CDR2 SVGAGI. Trimming stripped 4 bases from V and 3 bases from J, with 13 bases between. This CDR3 comprises 14 residues. For the CDR3, the DNA is TGTGCCAGCAGTTCCGGGACTGTTTTCTACGAGCAGTACTTC. Its protein product is CASSSGTVFYEQYF.

The chain couples TRBV7-9 to TRBJ1-2; 10 bases fit TRBD1. V gave up 4 bases and J gave up 2 bases; unmatched junction bases: 7. CDR3 length: 16 amino acids. The germline gives CDR1 SEHNR, CDR2 FQNEAQ (reference sequence). The CDR3 spells CASSYSPGQGNYGYTF. The CDR3 DNA reads as TGTGCCAGCAGCTACAGCCCGGGACAGGGGAACTATGGCTACACCTTC.

The J gene is TRBJ2-2, the V gene TRBV2, with 12 bases that match TRBD2. Germline CDR1 SNHLY, CDR2 FYNNEI. V shed 7 bases and J 0 bases; nucleotides not matched to a gene: 9. This CDR3 region has 18 residues. The chain's CDR3 is CASTTRTSGITNTGELFF. The CDR3 coding sequence is TGTGCCAGCACTACTCGGACTAGCGGGATTACGAACACCGGGGAGCTGTTTTTT. Full variable domain (missing parts from reference TRBV2 and TRBJ2-2): EPEVTQTPSHQVTQMGQEVILRCVPISNHLYFYWYRQILGQKVEFLVSFYNNEISEKSEIFDDQFSVERPDGSNFTLKIRSTKLEDSAMYFCASTTRTSGITNTGELFFGEGSRLTVL.

This chain uses TRBV5-6 with TRBJ2-7; 8 nucleotides line up with TRBD1. CDR1 SGHDT and CDR2 YYEEEE come from the germline V gene. The CDR3 loop spans 12 amino acids. The ends lost 1 base at V and 13 bases at J; junction bases unmatched: 7. CDR3 DNA: TGTGCCAGCAGCTTGACCGGGACAGGCCCCTACTTC. This sequence encodes CASSLTGTGPYF.

This clone was counted a single time. The genes are TRBV7-2 and TRBJ1-4, with TRBD1 matching 8 bases. V trimming: 5 bases; J trimming: 7 bases; junction bases outside the gene matches: 12. In germline, CDR1 is SGHTA, CDR2 FQGNSA. The CDR3 covers 16 residues. CDR3 DNA sequence: TGTGCCAGCAGCGAGAGCGGAGACAGGGGAGTTGAAAAACTGTTTTTT. Its translation is CASSESGDRGVEKLFF.

CDR3 protein: CASSPGGPYEQYF. CDR3 DNA sequence: TGTGCCAGCAGCCCCGGCGGGCCTTACGAGCAGTACTTC. The chain joins TRBV11-2 to TRBJ2-7; D is possibly TRBD2 (5 bases). Germline CDR1 and CDR2: SGHAT and FQNNGV. The CDR3 extends over 13 amino acids. The V end lost 5 bases, the J end lost 4 bases, and 12 bases lay between the germline ends.

This sequence joins TRBV6-4 and TRBJ2-1, with 12 bases lining up with TRBD1. CDR3 size: 15 residues. V was clipped by 3 bases and J by 8 bases; unmatched bases: 5. In germline, CDR1 is MRHNA, CDR2 SNTAGT. DNA of the CDR3: TGTGCCAGCAGTGAGGGACAGGGGGCTTTGGATGAGCAGTTCTTC. It specifies CASSEGQGALDEQFF.

The genes are TRBV2 and TRBJ1-2; 10 bases match TRBD1. The CDR3 spans 14 residues. CDR1 and CDR2 from the germline V gene are SNHLY and FYNNEI. V lost 6 bases, J lost 4 bases, and 5 bases stayed unmatched. The CDR3 nucleotides are TGTGCCAGCAGGGGGACAGGGGTTTTCTATGGCTACACCTTC. Its protein is CASRGTGVFYGYTF.

This chain connects TRBV9 to TRBJ1-4; D uncertain. V was trimmed by 4 bases and J by 7 bases, leaving 17 bases between them. In germline, CDR1 is SGDLS, CDR2 YYNGEE. The CDR3 consists of 15 residues. CDR3 protein: CASSKDEVRGEKLFF. The CDR3 nucleotides read TGTGCCAGCAGCAAAGACGAGGTGCGGGGTGAAAAACTGTTTTTT.

The genes are TRBV5-6 and TRBJ1-1, with D unclear. Trimming pared 1 base from V and 0 bases from J, leaving 13 bases between. The CDR3 contains 16 residues. The germline V gene has CDR1 SGHDT and CDR2 YYEEEE. The CDR3 region has the DNA TGTGCCAGCAGCTTGTTCGTCGGAGGGTTGAACACTGAAGCTTTCTTT. Residues: CASSLFVGGLNTEAFF.

The chain has TRBV4-3 and TRBJ2-2; the match to TRBD2 covers 8 bases. J gave up 3 bases and V 0 bases, and 9 bases lay outside the gene matches. Per germline, CDR1 LGHNA and CDR2 YSLEER. There are 18 residues in the CDR3. The CDR3 nucleotides read TGCGCCAGCAGCCAAGATACCGGTGGTAGCGGGGACACCGGGGAGCTGTTTTTT. This encodes CASSQDTGGSGDTGELFF.

The rearrangement joins TRBV2 to TRBJ2-3; D possibly corresponds to TRBD2 (6 bases). Trimming cost V 4 bases and J 8 bases, with 19 bases left between them. This CDR3 spans 15 amino acids. Germline lookup yields CDR1 SNHLY and CDR2 FYNNEI. CDR3 region: CASSATSNAGGTQYF. The CDR3 nucleotides are TGTGCCAGCAGTGCCACTAGCAATGCCGGGGGTACGCAGTATTTT. The variable domain in full, completed from reference TRBV2 and TRBJ2-3, reads EPEVTQTPSHQVTQMGQEVILRCVPISNHLYFYWYRQILGQKVEFLVSFYNNEISEKSEIFDDQFSVERPDGSNFTLKIRSTKLEDSAMYFCASSATSNAGGTQYFGPGTRLTVL.

V usage is TRBV29-1 and J usage is TRBJ1-2; 9 bases map to TRBD1. V was pared by 8 bases and J by 0 bases, with 4 bases of the junction left unmatched. The CDR3 consists of 13 residues. Per the germline V gene, CDR1 is SQVTM and CDR2 is ANQGSEA. CDR3 protein: CSSRQGANYGYTF. The CDR3 DNA follows: TGCAGCTCTCGACAGGGGGCTAACTATGGCTACACCTTC. Filled out from reference TRBV29-1 and TRBJ1-2, the complete variable domain reads SAVISQKPSRDICQRGTSLTIQCQVDSQVTMMFWYRQQPGQSLTLIATANQGSEATYESGFVIDKFPISRPNLTFSTLTVSNMSPEDSSIYLCSSRQGANYGYTFGSGTRLTVV.

As DNA, the CDR3 is TGCGCCAGCAGCTTGGAGGGGGCAAAGACCCAGTACTTC. It yields the protein CASSLEGAKTQYF. The genes are TRBV5-1 and TRBJ2-5; 7 positions match TRBD1. Germline V gene sequence: CDR1 SGHRS, CDR2 YFSETQ. This CDR3 contains 13 residues. V was pared by 0 bases and J by 6 bases, with 2 bases of the junction left unmatched.

This clone has only one observation. The chain couples TRBV7-2 to TRBJ1-1; TRBD1 is a possible D gene (6 bases). V dropped 5 bases and J dropped 1 base, with 8 bases sitting between them. This CDR3 comprises 13 residues. CDR1 is SGHTA and CDR2 is FQGNSA in the germline V gene. The CDR3: CASSRQANTEAFF. As DNA, the CDR3 is TGTGCCAGCAGCCGACAGGCGAACACTGAAGCTTTCTTT.

The V and J genes are TRBV5-8 and TRBJ1-4, with 11 bases matching TRBD1. The germline V gene encodes CDR1 SGHTS and CDR2 YDEGEE. This CDR3 has 15 amino acids. V shed 4 bases, J shed 7 bases, and the junction held 6 bases outside the gene matches. Written as DNA, the CDR3 is TGTGCCAGCAGCGGAGGACAGGGGGCTGGTGAAAAACTGTTTTTT. This sequence encodes CASSGGQGAGEKLFF.

The chain combines TRBV9 with TRBJ2-1, with D tentatively TRBD2 (7 bases). CDR1 SGDLS and CDR2 YYNGEE come from the germline V gene. Trimming cost V 2 bases and J 7 bases, with 16 bases left between them. The CDR3 loop spans 15 amino acids. CDR3 nucleotide sequence: TGTGCCAGCAGCGTGAAAGGGGGGGACGGGAATGAGCAGTTCTTC. As protein: CASSVKGGDGNEQFF.

CDR3 protein: CASSQQGGFDYGYTF. Written as DNA, the CDR3 is TGCGCCAGCAGCCAGCAGGGTGGGTTTGACTATGGCTACACCTTC. The chain is built from TRBV4-1 and TRBJ1-2; perhaps TRBD1 as D (5 bases). V was trimmed by 3 bases and J by 3 bases, leaving 14 bases between them. The germline CDR1 and CDR2 sequences are MGHRA and YSYEKL. There are 15 residues in the CDR3.

This sequence joins TRBV7-2 and TRBJ1-6; D ambiguous. Looked up from germline, CDR1 is SGHTA and CDR2 is FQGNSA. Trimming removed 2 bases from V and 6 bases from J, with 14 bases in between. The CDR3 contains 16 residues. This CDR3 is CASSLIASEGNSPLHF. The CDR3 DNA follows: TGTGCCAGCAGCTTAATAGCCAGCGAAGGTAATTCACCCCTCCACTTT.

The V gene is TRBV30, the J gene TRBJ1-1; TRBD1 is a possible D gene (5 bases). With 3 bases removed from V and 7 bases from J, the gap between germline ends came to 9 bases. Germline values: CDR1 GTSNPN, CDR2 SVGIG (reference sequence). This CDR3 contains 11 residues. Written as DNA, the CDR3 is TGTGCCTGGAGCCGGGGGGTTGAAGCTTTCTTT. Protein sequence: CAWSRGVEAFF.

V and J are TRBV7-3 and TRBJ2-2; maybe TRBD2 (6 bases). This CDR3 region has 15 residues. Germline loops: CDR1 SGHTA, CDR2 FQGTGA. Trimming shortened V by 5 bases and J by 6 bases, and 16 bases separated the two germline ends. CDR3 loop: CASSPTGTVSGELFF. CDR3 nucleotide sequence: TGTGCCAGCAGCCCTACCGGGACTGTTTCCGGGGAGCTGTTTTTT.

This chain connects TRBV11-3 to TRBJ2-4, with D maybe TRBD2 (6 bases). V lost 1 base to trimming and J lost 3 bases, with 16 bases between them. This CDR3 is 17 amino acids long. Germline V lookup: CDR1 SGHNT, CDR2 YENEEA. The CDR3 region is CASSLGGGIAVKNIQYF. As DNA, the CDR3 is TGTGCCAGCAGCTTAGGTGGAGGGATAGCGGTCAAAAACATTCAGTACTTC.

The chain employs TRBV27 and TRBJ1-6; D is unclear. Germline V gene lookup returns CDR1 MNHEY and CDR2 SMNVEV (reference sequence). The CDR3 is 16 residues long. V lost 4 bases, J lost 1 base, and 11 bases lay in between. The CDR3: CASSSHEASYNSPLHF. Here the CDR3 DNA reads TGTGCCAGCAGTTCGCACGAGGCTTCCTATAATTCACCCCTCCACTTT.

The chain has TRBV7-9 and TRBJ2-2; D is perhaps TRBD1 (5 bases). Trimming took off 1 base at V and 11 bases at J, with 14 bases between the two ends. CDR3 length equals 14 residues. Germline V lookup: CDR1 SEHNR, CDR2 FQNEAQ (reference sequence). CDR3 bases: TGTGCCAGCAGCTTAGTGATGGCCCAGGGAGAGCTGTTTTTT. Protein product: CASSLVMAQGELFF.

The chain carries TRBV7-2 and TRBJ2-1; D is undetermined. Germline values: CDR1 SGHTA, CDR2 FQGNSA. The V and J ends lost 5 bases and 9 bases respectively, with 11 bases between them. The CDR3 has 12 residues. In DNA form, the CDR3 reads TGTGCCAGCAGCCCTTTTATCGGTGAGCAGTTCTTC. The encoded protein is CASSPFIGEQFF. The full variable domain, with the rest looked up from reference TRBV7-2 and TRBJ2-1, is GAGVSQSPSNKVTEKGKDVELRCDPISGHTALYWYRQSLGQGLEFLIYFQGNSAPDKSGLPSDRFSAERTGGSVSTLTIQRTQQEDSAVYLCASSPFIGEQFFGPGTRLTVL.

In this sample, this clone turned up once. The rearrangement uses TRBV30 and TRBJ2-3, with 10 bases that match TRBD2. The CDR3 contains 15 residues. With V trimmed by 3 bases and J by 6 bases, 9 bases remained unmatched. Germline V gene lookup returns CDR1 GTSNPN and CDR2 SVGIG (reference sequence). CDR3 in DNA: TGTGCCTGGAGCGATCTAGCGGGAGTTTCGGATACGCAGTATTTT. This translates into CAWSDLAGVSDTQYF.

The V call is TRBV11-1, the J call TRBJ2-7, with a tentative D call TRBD2 (6 bases). V was pared by 5 bases and J by 3 bases, with 14 bases between. The length of the CDR3 is 14 residues. CDR1 and CDR2 from the germline V gene are SGHAT and FQDESV (reference sequence). CDR3 sequence: CASSRGGAGYEQYF. The CDR3 DNA reads as TGTGCCAGCAGCCGGGGCGGGGCGGGCTACGAGCAGTACTTC.